The 3 T cell receptor beta chains below all came from one sample that was sequenced in a study of T cells after yellow fever vaccination. A single record per CDR3 protein comes from TCRdb applying MiXCR to the 5' RACE reads. The data hold 200,000 to 300,000 distinct CDR3 sequences, with more than 3.5% observed a single time. The material sequenced was PBMCs, taken 15 days after the yellow fever booster vaccination. The receptors were sampled from a man aged 18-30 years who received the YFV17D yellow fever vaccine.

This clonotype was detected many times. V gene TRBV7-8 combines with J gene TRBJ2-2, with D perhaps matching TRBD1 (6 bases). The germline V gene has CDR1 SGHVS and CDR2 FQNEAQ. The CDR3 has 13 residues. CDR3 coding DNA: TGTGCAACCCAGGGACACAACACCGGGGAGCTGTTTTTT. The encoded protein is CATQGHNTGELFF.

This clonotype was seen ten or more times. The rearrangement links TRBV4-1 to TRBJ1-1; D unresolved. CDR3 length: 15 amino acids. V lost 3 bases to trimming and J lost 0 bases, with 11 bases between them. Germline loops: CDR1 MGHRA, CDR2 YSYEKL. The CDR3 coding sequence is TGCGCCAGCAGCCACGTGGACTCTATGAACACTGAAGCTTTCTTT. It codes for CASSHVDSMNTEAFF.

The genes are TRBV10-3 and TRBJ2-3; 12 bases agree with TRBD2. The germline gives CDR1 ENHRY, CDR2 SYGVKD. V shed 11 bases, J shed 6 bases, and the junction held 9 bases outside the gene matches. The CDR3 is 14 amino acids. CDR3: CAARTSGVTDTQYF. The DNA of the CDR3 is TGTGCCGCCCGGACTAGCGGGGTAACGGATACGCAGTATTTT.